What follows describes a single TCR beta chain. Its matching antigen is unknown. V was trimmed by 2 bases and J by 6 bases, leaving 15 bases between them. The CDR3 covers 15 residues. CDR1 and CDR2 (germline): SGHDT, YYEEEE. This entry is derived from a study of T cell repertoires in cytomegalovirus infection. The wider study: Selection of CMV epitopes for the study included recently identified HLA-C-restricted and well-studied HLA-B-restricted ones.

Study results and caveats: The ex vivo response was dominated by HLA-C-restricted CMV-specific TCR beta clonotypes.

TCRdb independently ran MiXCR on the reads; one entry per CDR3 protein. The sample has under 450,000 distinct CDR3 sequences, 34% seen once. This clonotype was obtained from a human donor in good health (CMV status not recorded). Some clones in this sample may be carry-over from other donors' samples. The chain links TRBV5-6 to TRBJ2-1; D gene unclear. This specimen was cultured PBMCs, taken from culture after CMV antigen stimulation. Written as DNA, the CDR3 is TGTGCCAGCAGCTTTAATGCGCCAGTAGGCAATGAGCAGTTCTTC. Residues: CASSFNAPVGNEQFF.